Below are 32 T cell receptor beta chains sequenced from a single sample in a study of T-cell reconstitution after alpha-beta-depleted transplantation in children. For TCRbeta, the library was prepared with unique molecular identifiers. TCRdb re-derived calls from the PCR reads in MiXCR, one entry per CDR3 protein. This table holds fewer than 750,000 distinct CDR3 sequences, over 25% found once. The source was PBMCs, collected before TCRalphabeta/CD19-depleted stem cell transplant. Every receptor here comes from a boy in the first two years of life with Wiskott-Aldrich syndrome, due to receive a stem cell transplant.

J is TRBJ1-2 and V is TRBV11-2, with 7 bases fitting TRBD1. Germline CDR1 and CDR2: SGHAT and FQNNGV. V gave up 5 bases and J gave up 5 bases; unmatched junction bases: 5. The CDR3 has 13 residues. In DNA, the CDR3 is TGTGCCAGCAGCCGGACAGGCCATTATGGCTACACCTTC. It is translated as CASSRTGHYGYTF.

V is TRBV4-2 and J is TRBJ2-7, with a weak D call TRBD2 (6 bases). V was shortened by 0 bases and J by 1 base, with 16 bases between the two germline ends. This CDR3 region has 17 residues. Germline V gene data show CDR1 as LGHNA and CDR2 as YNFKEQ. CDR3 sequence: CASSQEGLGGRSYEQYF. CDR3 in DNA: TGTGCCAGCAGCCAAGAGGGTTTAGGAGGGAGGTCCTACGAGCAGTACTTC.

The CDR3: CASSLFLTGVWGTEAFF. In nucleotides, the CDR3 is TGTGCCAGCAGTCTATTTCTGACAGGGGTGTGGGGAACTGAAGCTTTCTTT. The rearrangement uses TRBV28 and TRBJ1-1; 8 bases line up with TRBD1. CDR3 size: 17 residues. CDR1 is MDHEN and CDR2 is SYDVKM in the germline V gene. J was trimmed by 5 bases and V by 5 bases; bases with no gene match: 16.

The V and J genes are TRBV19 and TRBJ2-3; 13 bases are shared with TRBD2. The CDR3 contains 16 residues. Germline CDR1 LNHDA, CDR2 SQIVND (reference sequence). V was pared by 7 bases and J by 1 base, with 5 bases of the junction left unmatched. The CDR3 sequence is CASTYGTSGGTDTQYF. The CDR3 nucleotides are TGTGCCAGTACTTATGGGACTAGCGGGGGCACAGATACGCAGTATTTT.

This chain joins TRBV11-1 and TRBJ2-1, with TRBD1 matching 9 bases. The CDR3 contains 15 residues. Germline lookup yields CDR1 SGHAT and CDR2 FQDESV (reference sequence). V dropped 5 bases and J dropped 7; count of bases not matched to a gene: 9. CDR3 coding DNA: TGTGCCAGCAGCGTACCGGGACAGGGAGAAAATGAGCAGTTCTTC. Translated: CASSVPGQGENEQFF.

V gene TRBV27 combines with J gene TRBJ2-7; a possible D gene is TRBD2 (6 bases). Germline V gene sequence: CDR1 MNHEY, CDR2 SMNVEV (reference sequence). This CDR3 is built from 15 residues. Trimming removed 6 bases from V and 6 bases from J, with 21 bases in between. The CDR3 DNA sequence: TGTGCCAGCAGAATACGTGGAGGCCCCGGGGGCGAGCAGTACTTC. The encoded protein is CASRIRGGPGGEQYF.

The V call is TRBV5-1, the J call TRBJ2-1, with 8 bases fitting TRBD2. Trimming at V came to 1 base and at J to 0 bases, leaving 6 bases not matched to a gene. CDR1 and CDR2 from the germline V gene are SGHRS and YFSETQ. The CDR3 is 17 residues long. The CDR3 DNA is TGCGCCAGCAGCTTGAGGCTAGCGGGCATCTCCTACAATGAGCAGTTCTTC. This gives the protein CASSLRLAGISYNEQFF. Full variable domain (missing parts from reference TRBV5-1 and TRBJ2-1): KAGVTQTPRYLIKTRGQQVTLSCSPISGHRSVSWYQQTPGQGLQFLFEYFSETQRNKGNFPGRFSGRQFSNSRSEMNVSTLELGDSALYLCASSLRLAGISYNEQFFGPGTRLTVL.

This rearrangement joins TRBV20-1 to TRBJ2-3, with D possibly being TRBD2 (5 bases). Germline-derived CDR1 and CDR2 are DFQATT and SNEGSKA (reference sequence). The ends were cut back, 4 bases at V and 1 base at J, with 12 bases in the middle. This CDR3 contains 14 residues. For the CDR3, the DNA is TGCAGTGCTACCCCGGGGAGCCGCACAGATACGCAGTATTTT. This encodes CSATPGSRTDTQYF.

This chain uses TRBV12-3 or TRBV12-4 with TRBJ2-7; 8 nucleotides agree with TRBD2. Trimming took 1 base from V and 3 from J; bases not matched to a gene: 5. The CDR3 extends over 15 amino acids. The CDR3 spells CASSLGGAGGYEQYF. The DNA of the CDR3 is TGTGCCAGCAGTTTAGGGGGGGCGGGGGGCTACGAGCAGTACTTC.

This rearrangement joins TRBV5-1 to TRBJ1-1; 8 bases are a match to TRBD1. In germline, CDR1 is SGHRS, CDR2 YFSETQ. With V trimmed by 4 bases and J by 6 bases, 5 bases remained unmatched. This CDR3 comprises 13 residues. CDR3 in DNA: TGCGCCAGCAGCAATCAGGGGGCTGCTGAAGCTTTCTTT. This sequence encodes CASSNQGAAEAFF.

This clonotype occurred a few times. The rearrangement uses TRBV5-1 and TRBJ2-7, with 9 bases matching TRBD2. This CDR3 contains 15 residues. With 2 bases clipped from V and 1 base from J, the junction kept 4 bases outside the gene matches. Per the germline V gene, CDR1 is SGHRS and CDR2 is YFSETQ. The CDR3 coding sequence is TGCGCCAGCAGCTTCTCAGCGGGAGGATCCTACGAGCAGTACTTC. It is translated as CASSFSAGGSYEQYF.

The CDR3: CASSFLRTSGAYEQYF. CDR3 nucleotide sequence: TGTGCCAGCAGTTTTCTCCGGACTAGCGGTGCCTACGAGCAGTACTTC. The chain uses TRBV27 and TRBJ2-7, with 10 bases that match TRBD2. The trim removed 3 bases at V and 2 bases at J, leaving 7 bases unmatched. In germline, CDR1 is MNHEY, CDR2 SMNVEV (reference sequence). The CDR3 consists of 16 residues.

This clonotype was observed many times. This chain links TRBV3-1 with TRBJ1-1; TRBD1 might be the D (5 bases). The V gene's germline CDR1 is LGHDT and CDR2 YNNKEL (reference sequence). This CDR3 has 13 residues. V was cut by 4 bases and J by 1 base, with 7 bases left in between. CDR3 amino acids: CASSRTGNTEAFF. CDR3 coding DNA: TGTGCCAGCAGCCGCACAGGGAACACTGAAGCTTTCTTT.

This chain links TRBV20-1 with TRBJ2-5; 7 bases map to TRBD2. Germline CDR1 reads DFQATT; CDR2 reads SNEGSKA (reference sequence). The CDR3 length is 15 residues. Trimming at V came to 3 bases and at J to 0 bases, leaving 7 bases not matched to a gene. CDR3 in amino acids: CSASHQGLYQETQYF. The CDR3 DNA follows: TGCAGTGCTAGTCATCAGGGACTATACCAAGAGACCCAGTACTTC.

This clonotype has just one count. The chain links TRBV29-1 to TRBJ2-7, with 7 bases fitting TRBD1. The CDR3 is made up of 14 amino acids. CDR1 is SQVTM, CDR2 ANQGSEA, per germline. After removal of 6 bases from V and 3 bases from J, the junction contained 11 bases not matched to a gene. CDR3 protein: CSVVRDSLVYEQYF. Written as DNA, the CDR3 is TGCAGCGTCGTCCGGGACAGCCTCGTCTACGAGCAGTACTTC.

This clonotype has more than one count but fewer than ten. V and J are TRBV5-1 and TRBJ1-1; no firm D call. Germline V gene data show CDR1 as SGHRS and CDR2 as YFSETQ. The CDR3 has 14 amino acids. Between the trimmed V and J ends, which lost 5 bases and 4 bases, there was a span of 15 bases. CDR3 sequence reads: CASRRALASTEAFF. DNA of the CDR3: TGCGCCAGCAGAAGGGCACTGGCGAGCACTGAAGCTTTCTTT.

This clonotype was recorded at least ten times. V usage is TRBV28 and J usage is TRBJ2-7; no clear D. V was shortened by 5 bases and J by 1 base, with 3 bases between the two germline ends. The CDR3 is 11 residues long. Germline CDR1 and CDR2: MDHEN and SYDVKM. This chain's CDR3 is CASSESYEQYF. In DNA form, the CDR3 reads TGTGCCAGCAGTGAATCCTACGAGCAGTACTTC.

The table lists this clonotype with a few counts. The chain combines TRBV2 with TRBJ2-7; the D is unclear. V lost 5 bases and J 0 bases, leaving 8 bases between the germline ends. Germline V lookup: CDR1 SNHLY, CDR2 FYNNEI. CDR3 length: 13 residues. CDR3: CASSRLISYEQYF. For the CDR3, the DNA is TGTGCCAGCAGTCGACTGATCTCCTACGAGCAGTACTTC.

This clonotype came up a few times. This chain links TRBV27 with TRBJ2-7; weak D call: TRBD1 (6 bases). The CDR3 has 13 amino acids. The germline V and J ends were trimmed by 6 bases and 7 bases, with 16 bases remaining between them. Germline CDR1 and CDR2: MNHEY and SMNVEV (reference sequence). CDR3 DNA sequence: TGTGCCAGCAGGAAAAGAGGGGGTTGGGAGCAGTACTTC. This gives the protein CASRKRGGWEQYF.

This clonotype was detected only a few times. The chain has TRBV7-3 and TRBJ2-1; D not resolved. The CDR3 covers 15 residues. Trimming shortened V by 2 bases and J by 5 bases, and 13 bases separated the two germline ends. Germline CDR1 is SGHTA and CDR2 is FQGTGA. CDR3 sequence: CASSLVGRSDNEQFF. DNA of the CDR3: TGTGCCAGCAGCTTAGTTGGTAGGTCAGACAATGAGCAGTTCTTC.

This clonotype was seen only a few times. This rearrangement joins TRBV27 to TRBJ1-5; 8 nucleotides match TRBD1. The V and J ends lost 6 bases and 0 bases, in that order; junction bases with no gene match: 7. Germline V lookup: CDR1 MNHEY, CDR2 SMNVEV (reference sequence). This CDR3 is built from 16 residues. The DNA for the CDR3 is TGTGCCAGCAGCTTCCGGGGACAGGCTAGCAATCAGCCCCAGCATTTT. Protein product: CASSFRGQASNQPQHF.

The rearrangement links TRBV10-3 to TRBJ2-1, with D possibly being TRBD1 (5 bases). CDR3 length: 14 amino acids. Germline V gene sequence: CDR1 ENHRY, CDR2 SYGVKD. The V end was cut by 4 bases, the J end by 6 bases, with 13 bases between. The DNA of the CDR3 is TGTGCCATCAGTGCAGGGCCTACCGGCAATGAGCAGTTCTTC. Its translation is CAISAGPTGNEQFF.

The chain recombines TRBV12-3 or TRBV12-4 with TRBJ2-5; D gene unclear. There are 13 residues in the CDR3. V lost 5 bases to trimming and J lost 5 bases, with 12 bases between them. The CDR3 nucleotides are TGTGCCAGCAGTCGTACAAGGAAGGAGACCCAGTACTTC. Translating gives CASSRTRKETQYF.

The sample holds a few counts of this clonotype. The chain combines TRBV5-1 with TRBJ2-1; 10 bases align to TRBD2. The junction had 6 bases not matched to a gene; V was cut back by 7 bases and J by 8 bases. Per the germline V gene, CDR1 is SGHRS and CDR2 is YFSETQ. CDR3 length equals 13 residues. DNA of the CDR3: TGCGCCAGCGGCCTAGCGGGAGTCTATGAGCAGTTCTTC. Its translation: CASGLAGVYEQFF.

V usage is TRBV24-1 and J usage is TRBJ2-3, with D perhaps TRBD2 (6 bases). The CDR3 contains 15 residues. Per the germline V gene, CDR1 is KGHDR and CDR2 is SFDVKD. V was clipped by 5 bases and J by 2 bases, with 13 bases between them. CDR3 nucleotide sequence: TGTGCCACCAGTGGGGGGGAGGCCTACACAGATACGCAGTATTTT. Its protein product is CATSGGEAYTDTQYF.

This clonotype was detected only a few times. The chain couples TRBV5-1 to TRBJ1-2; the D is unclear. The CDR3 is 14 residues long. Trimming stripped 3 bases from V and 8 bases from J, with 17 bases between. Per the germline V gene, CDR1 is SGHRS and CDR2 is YFSETQ. The CDR3 nucleotides are TGCGCCAGCAGCTGGACGGACGCCTCCGAGGGCTACACCTTC. This translates into CASSWTDASEGYTF.

The chain employs TRBV6-1 and TRBJ1-5, with 8 bases lining up with TRBD1. Germline values: CDR1 MNHNS, CDR2 SASEGT. The CDR3 has 16 residues. J lost 6 bases, V lost 1 base, and 8 bases had no gene match. In nucleotides, the CDR3 is TGTGCCAGCAGTGAAGTGCAGGCAGGGGGCCGTCAGCCCCAGCATTTT. Amino acids: CASSEVQAGGRQPQHF.

This chain joins TRBV5-1 and TRBJ2-5; TRBD2 aligns across 11 bases. Trimming cost V 0 bases and J 6 bases; bases outside gene matches: 10. The germline CDR1 and CDR2 sequences are SGHRS and YFSETQ. CDR3 length: 17 residues. CDR3 bases: TGCGCCAGCAGCTTGGCCACCGGACTAGCGGGCGTGAAGACCCAGTACTTC. Residues: CASSLATGLAGVKTQYF.

This chain links TRBV25-1 with TRBJ2-3, with 9 nucleotides matching TRBD2. The length of the CDR3 is 15 residues. V dropped 8 bases and J dropped 0; count of bases not matched to a gene: 6. Germline lookup yields CDR1 MGHDK and CDR2 SYGVNS. CDR3 residues: CASGTSQKSTDTQYF. The CDR3 coding sequence is TGTGCCAGCGGGACTAGCCAGAAGAGCACAGATACGCAGTATTTT.

This clonotype was detected a few times. The gene calls are TRBV20-1 and TRBJ2-7; maybe TRBD2 (5 bases). V was clipped by 3 bases and J by 4 bases, with 13 bases between them. The germline V gene encodes CDR1 DFQATT and CDR2 SNEGSKA (reference sequence). This CDR3 has 13 amino acids. CDR3 DNA sequence: TGCAGTGCTAGCAGAGGGATGGGATACGAGCAGTACTTC. This sequence encodes CSASRGMGYEQYF.

The table lists this clonotype with a few counts. J is TRBJ1-5 and V is TRBV6-1, with TRBD1 identical over 8 bases. This CDR3 is built from 16 residues. The V gene's germline CDR1 is MNHNS and CDR2 SASEGT. Germline trimming cut 1 base from V and 6 bases from J; bases unmatched to any gene: 8. The CDR3 region has the DNA TGTGCCAGCAGTGAAGTGCCGCAGGGGGCAGGTCAGCCCCAGCATTTT. This codes for CASSEVPQGAGQPQHF.

The chain is built from TRBV20-1 and TRBJ1-1; TRBD1 is a possible D gene (6 bases). Trimming removed 5 bases from V and 5 bases from J, with 12 bases in between. The CDR3 is made up of 12 amino acids. The V gene's germline CDR1 is DFQATT and CDR2 SNEGSKA (reference sequence). CDR3 coding DNA: TGCAGTGCTGCAGGGGAAGGGACTGAAGCTTTCTTT. It specifies CSAAGEGTEAFF.